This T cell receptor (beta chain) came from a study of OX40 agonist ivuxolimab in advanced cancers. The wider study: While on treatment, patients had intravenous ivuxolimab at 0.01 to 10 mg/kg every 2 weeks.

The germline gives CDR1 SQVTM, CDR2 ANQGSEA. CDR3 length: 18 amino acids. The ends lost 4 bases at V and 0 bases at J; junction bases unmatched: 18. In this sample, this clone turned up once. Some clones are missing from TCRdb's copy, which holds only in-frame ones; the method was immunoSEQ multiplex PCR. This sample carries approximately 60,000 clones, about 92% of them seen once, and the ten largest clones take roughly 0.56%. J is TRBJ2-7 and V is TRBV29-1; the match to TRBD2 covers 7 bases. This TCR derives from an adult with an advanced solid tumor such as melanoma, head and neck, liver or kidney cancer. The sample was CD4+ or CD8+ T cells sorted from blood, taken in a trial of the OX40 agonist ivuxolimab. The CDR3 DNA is TGCAGCGTTGTTTTGGGAGGGCTCGGCGGGAAAAGCTCCTACGAGCAGTACTTC. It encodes CSVVLGGLGGKSSYEQYF.